This T cell receptor (beta chain) comes out of a study of molecular identifiers for immune sequencing clone quantification. Study conclusions and caveats: It was shown that clones above 20 RNA copies held over 99% of effector molecules, but under 1% in naive cells.

CDR3 length: 15 amino acids. Trimming stripped 0 bases from V and 5 bases from J, with 13 bases between. From germline, CDR1 is MNHEY and CDR2 SVGEGT. MiXCR, applied by TCRdb to the PCR reads, yields one record per CDR3 protein. The sample yields 300,000 to 400,000 distinct CDR3 sequences, under 25% seen once. About this clonotype: Its target is not known.

What was sequenced was naive CD8+ T cells from blood, with Jurkat cell RNA spiked in. Subset reported: FACS-sorted CD8+CD4-CCR7+CD45RA+ naive T cells. The origin of this receptor is a human donor in good health. Some libraries in this study had Jurkat cell RNA spiked in. V gene TRBV6-2 or TRBV6-3 combines with J gene TRBJ2-5; perhaps TRBD2 as D (5 bases). Here the CDR3 DNA reads TGTGCCAGCAGTTACTCCGTTTTGGGAGTGGAGACCCAGTACTTC. Its translation: CASSYSVLGVETQYF.